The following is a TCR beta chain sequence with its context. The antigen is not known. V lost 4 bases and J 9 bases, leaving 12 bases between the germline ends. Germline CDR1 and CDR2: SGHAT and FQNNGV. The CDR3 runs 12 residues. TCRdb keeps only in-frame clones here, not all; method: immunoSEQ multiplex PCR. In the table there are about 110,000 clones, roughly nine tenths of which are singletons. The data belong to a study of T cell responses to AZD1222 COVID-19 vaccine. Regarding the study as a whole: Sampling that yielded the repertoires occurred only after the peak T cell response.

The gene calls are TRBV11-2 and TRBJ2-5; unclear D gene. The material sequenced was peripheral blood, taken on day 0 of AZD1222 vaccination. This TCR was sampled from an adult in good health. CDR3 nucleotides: TGTGCCAGCAGCTCCAACGGCGAGGCCCAGTACTTC. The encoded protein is CASSSNGEAQYF.